The 21 T cell receptor beta chains reported below all come from one sample, sequenced in a study of beta chain features in type 1 diabetes. These receptors lack a known antigen. Since all of the isolated RNA was reverse transcribed, expressed TCRB transcripts were what got sequenced. Measured with immunoSEQ multiplex PCR; TCRdb has only the in-frame clones, and not every one. The profile shows hundreds of thousands of clones, 11% to 15% of them singletons. Findings and limits, study-wide: The study found moderately but significantly shorter TCRB CDR3s in all four CD4+ subsets of Type 1 diabetes patients.

The sample comprised naive CD4+ T cells from blood. All receptors come from a man between 18 and 35 years old with type 1 diabetes.

This clone has more than one count but fewer than ten. V and J are TRBV5-6 and TRBJ2-7, with D perhaps matching TRBD2 (5 bases). V gave up 0 bases and J gave up 5 bases, with 9 bases separating them. The CDR3 runs to 13 residues. Germline values: CDR1 SGHDT, CDR2 YYEEEE. CDR3 region: CASSLDTSDEQYF. The CDR3, as DNA: TGTGCCAGCAGCTTGGACACTAGTGACGAGCAGTACTTC.

The chain recombines TRBV7-2 with TRBJ1-1; 7 nucleotides align to TRBD1. CDR3 length: 15 residues. J lost 0 bases, V lost 4 bases, and 5 bases had no gene match. Germline V CDR1 and CDR2: SGHTA, FQGNSA. The CDR3 loop is CASSYHGTVNTEAFF. The CDR3 nucleotides are TGTGCCAGCAGCTACCACGGGACAGTGAACACTGAAGCTTTCTTT.

This clone has only a few counts. The genes are TRBV29-1 and TRBJ1-2; D not certain. Germline V gives CDR1 SQVTM, CDR2 ANQGSEA. V was pared by 3 bases and J by 0 bases, with 8 bases between. The CDR3 length is 13 residues. The CDR3 sequence: CSVEVGSNYGYTF. DNA for the CDR3: TGCAGCGTTGAGGTGGGGTCTAACTATGGCTACACCTTC.

The CDR3 DNA sequence: TGTGCCAGCTCACCGCTCCTATCAGAAGAGACCCAGTACTTC. Its translation is CASSPLLSEETQYF. The chain carries TRBV18 and TRBJ2-5; D call uncertain. The CDR3 has 14 residues. V was clipped by 3 bases and J by 3 bases, with 11 bases between them. Germline CDR1 KGHSH, CDR2 LQKENI. The whole variable domain, filled in from reference TRBV18 and TRBJ2-5, reads NAGVMQNPRHLVRRRGQEARLRCSPMKGHSHVYWYRQLPEEGLKFMVYLQKENIIDESGMPKERFSAEFPKEGPSILRIQQVVRGDSAAYFCASSPLLSEETQYFGPGTRLLVL.

The chain is built from TRBV2 and TRBJ2-5, with TRBD2 matching 9 bases. The CDR3 runs 14 residues. V dropped 6 bases and J dropped 4; count of bases not matched to a gene: 6. Germline assignment: CDR1 SNHLY and CDR2 FYNNEI. The DNA for the CDR3 is TGTGCCAGCAGCGTCGGCGGGAGGGGAGAGACCCAGTACTTC. Encoded protein: CASSVGGRGETQYF.

This chain links TRBV7-9 with TRBJ2-5; 15 bases map to TRBD2. Germline V gives CDR1 SEHNR, CDR2 FQNEAQ (reference sequence). V lost 3 bases, J lost 1 base, and 9 bases stayed unmatched. This CDR3 is built from 19 residues. Here the CDR3 DNA reads TGTGCCAGCAGCTTGGGACTAGCGGGAGGTGACCTACTCCAAGAGACCCAGTACTTC. It encodes CASSLGLAGGDLLQETQYF.

This clone was recorded a few times. This sequence joins TRBV15 and TRBJ2-7, with D hard to call. This CDR3 has 14 residues. The V end was cut by 1 base, the J end by 2 bases, with 9 bases between. Germline CDR1 is LNHNV and CDR2 is YYDKDF (reference sequence). The CDR3 coding sequence is TGTGCCACCAGCAGAGCGGGCAGCGCCTACGAGCAGTACTTC. As protein: CATSRAGSAYEQYF.

The sample holds a few counts of this clone. The J gene is TRBJ2-1, the V gene TRBV11-2, with TRBD2 matching over 8 bases. The length of the CDR3 is 17 residues. Germline CDR1 and CDR2: SGHAT and FQNNGV. J lost 0 bases, V lost 3 bases, and 7 bases had no gene match. In DNA form, the CDR3 reads TGTGCCAGCAGCTTGGCGGGAGGCTCCAGCTCCTACAATGAGCAGTTCTTC. Protein: CASSLAGGSSSYNEQFF.

This clone was detected only a few times. V gene TRBV5-1 combines with J gene TRBJ2-1; 11 nucleotides line up with TRBD2. The CDR3 contains 14 residues. The junction had 5 bases not matched to a gene; V was cut back by 4 bases and J by 8 bases. Germline CDR1 is SGHRS and CDR2 is YFSETQ. The CDR3 reads CASSTTSGSDEQFF. CDR3 DNA: TGCGCCAGCAGCACCACTAGCGGGAGCGATGAGCAGTTCTTC.

CDR3 in amino acids: CASSVLGQGPTEAFF. In DNA form, the CDR3 reads TGTGCCAGCAGTGTCCTGGGACAGGGTCCCACTGAAGCTTTCTTT. This sequence joins TRBV25-1 and TRBJ1-1; 9 positions match TRBD1. Germline CDR1 reads MGHDK; CDR2 reads SYGVNS. Trimming cost V 4 bases and J 4 bases; bases outside gene matches: 7. This CDR3 spans 15 amino acids.

The chain links TRBV30 to TRBJ1-1; D remains ambiguous. The V gene's germline CDR1 is GTSNPN and CDR2 SVGIG (reference sequence). The V end lost 0 bases, the J end lost 0 bases, and 11 bases lay between the germline ends. There are 15 residues in the CDR3. As DNA, the CDR3 is TGTGCCTGGAGTGTACGACGGAACTTGAACACTGAAGCTTTCTTT. This encodes CAWSVRRNLNTEAFF.

This clone occurred a few times. This CDR3 is CASSGPTYEQYF. The CDR3 nucleotides are TGTGCCAGCAGCGGACCCACCTACGAGCAGTACTTC. The V gene is TRBV7-9, the J gene TRBJ2-7; D not certain. The V end was cut by 5 bases, the J end by 2 bases, with 7 bases between. Germline values: CDR1 SEHNR, CDR2 FQNEAQ (reference sequence). This CDR3 spans 12 amino acids.

The rearrangement uses TRBV5-4 and TRBJ1-4, with D maybe TRBD1 (5 bases). CDR3 length equals 15 residues. CDR1 is SGHNT, CDR2 YYREEE, per germline (reference sequence). V gave up 10 bases and J gave up 4 bases, with 20 bases separating them. CDR3 in DNA: TGTGCCGCCGGGCGTGCAGACAGAAATAATGAAAAACTGTTTTTT. This sequence encodes CAAGRADRNNEKLFF.

This sequence joins TRBV30 and TRBJ2-7; D gene uncertain. The CDR3 has 12 amino acids. Germline values: CDR1 GTSNPN, CDR2 SVGIG (reference sequence). The DNA of the CDR3 is TGTGCTTTGTCCCCCAGTTACGGTGAGCAGTACTTC. Translated: CALSPSYGEQYF.

In its sample, this clone was seen a few times. The chain is built from TRBV6-5 and TRBJ2-5, with D perhaps TRBD2 (6 bases). This CDR3 contains 12 residues. Trimming stripped 6 bases from V and 5 bases from J, with 10 bases between. Germline values: CDR1 MNHEY, CDR2 SVGAGI. The CDR3 DNA sequence: TGTGCCAGCAGGTTGGGGAGGGAGACCCAGTACTTC. Protein: CASRLGRETQYF.

This clone has a handful of counts. The V and J genes are TRBV29-1 and TRBJ1-3, with 7 bases that match TRBD1. The CDR3 totals 13 residues. Germline V gives CDR1 SQVTM, CDR2 ANQGSEA. V gave up 7 bases and J gave up 2 bases; unmatched junction bases: 5. CDR3 residues: CSALGTAGNTIYF. CDR3 sequence (DNA): TGCAGCGCGCTCGGGACAGCTGGAAACACCATATATTTT.

This chain links TRBV25-1 with TRBJ1-6; D remains ambiguous. Germline-derived CDR1 and CDR2 are MGHDK and SYGVNS. V was cut by 3 bases and J by 10 bases, with 13 bases left in between. There are 14 residues in the CDR3. The CDR3 sequence is CASSEWNGLSPLHF. The CDR3 DNA sequence: TGTGCCAGCAGTGAGTGGAACGGTCTATCACCCCTCCACTTT. The whole variable domain, remainder taken from reference TRBV25-1 and TRBJ1-6, is EADIYQTPRYLVIGTGKKITLECSQTMGHDKMYWYQQDPGMELHLIHYSYGVNSTEKGDLSSESTVSRIRTEHFPLTLESARPSHTSQYLCASSEWNGLSPLHFGNGTRLTVT.

This clone turned up a few times. V and J are TRBV9 and TRBJ2-5; D is perhaps TRBD2 (6 bases). The CDR3 loop spans 16 amino acids. Looked up from germline, CDR1 is SGDLS and CDR2 is YYNGEE. V lost 4 bases, J lost 4 bases, and 20 bases lay in between. The CDR3 reads CASSPRDLAKGETQYF. The CDR3, as DNA: TGTGCCAGCAGCCCGCGGGACCTTGCAAAAGGAGAGACCCAGTACTTC.

This clone was observed a few times. The rearrangement links TRBV11-3 to TRBJ1-1; D might be TRBD1 (5 bases). CDR3 length equals 14 residues. With 3 bases removed from V and 1 base from J, the gap between germline ends came to 9 bases. Per the germline V gene, CDR1 is SGHNT and CDR2 is YENEEA. CDR3 amino acids: CASSFGAGNTEAFF. In DNA, the CDR3 is TGTGCCAGCAGCTTCGGGGCGGGGAACACTGAAGCTTTCTTT. Using reference TRBV11-3 and TRBJ1-1 for the parts outside the CDR3, the full variable domain is EAGVVQSPRYKIIEKKQPVAFWCNPISGHNTLYWYLQNLGQGPELLIRYENEEAVDDSQLPKDRFSAERLKGVDSTLKIQPAELGDSAVYLCASSFGAGNTEAFFGQGTRLTVV.

The gene calls are TRBV7-9 and TRBJ2-5; D gene ambiguous. This CDR3 is built from 14 residues. The germline V gene has CDR1 SEHNR and CDR2 FQNEAQ (reference sequence). Between the trimmed V and J ends, which lost 0 bases and 4 bases, there was a span of 9 bases. The CDR3 DNA is TGTGCCAGCAGCTTAGCGCAGAAGAGAGAGACCCAGTACTTC. Translation: CASSLAQKRETQYF.

This clone was recorded a few times. V usage is TRBV20-1 and J usage is TRBJ2-7, with D hard to call. The V gene lost 5 bases and the J gene lost 5 bases, with 10 bases spanning the gap. Germline CDR1 and CDR2: DFQATT and SNEGSKA (reference sequence). The CDR3 has 11 residues. This CDR3 is CSAQPRDEQYF. CDR3 bases: TGCAGTGCTCAACCCCGGGACGAGCAGTACTTC.